Listed below are T cell receptor beta chains from one sample, sequenced in a study of cytomegalovirus exposure and HLA in healthy donors. Clones were read by immunoSEQ multiplex PCR, and TCRdb kept only the in-frame ones, dropping some. Seen here are 150,000 to 200,000 clones, roughly 80% observed once, and the top ten hold under 7.5%. The sequenced material came from PBMCs. The source is a man aged 30 to 39 in good health and CMV-seropositive. The CDR3 runs from the conserved cysteine through the conserved F or W. The D gene is left open where the match is weak. Clone size, where shown, is once, few, many, or a class for clones that have expanded.

size	J	length	D	V	CDR3	DNA
few	TRBJ2-7	19	TRBD2	TRBV27	CASTPRLAGGPKRSYEQYF	TGTGCCAGCACCCCCAGACTAGCGGGAGGGCCCAAGCGGTCCTACGAGCAGTACTTC
NA	TRBJ1-4	14	TRBD1	TRBV10-2	CASRQDRGREKLFF	TGCGCCAGCAGGCAGGACAGGGGGCGTGAAAAACTGTTTTTT
NA	TRBJ2-3	16	NA	TRBV7-9	CASSRYRAPSTDTQYF	TGTGCCAGCAGCCGGTACAGGGCCCCTAGCACAGATACGCAGTATTTT
NA	TRBJ2-3	14	NA	TRBV12-1	CASSPDRDCKTQYF	TGTGCCAGCAGCCCGGACCGGGACTGTAAAACGCAGTATTTT
once	TRBJ2-7	13	TRBD2	TRBV6-6	CASSRRDYYEQYF	TGTGCCAGCAGTCGCCGGGACTACTACGAGCAGTACTTC
once	TRBJ2-1	16	TRBD1	TRBV11-2	CASSLNAGGEYNEQFF	TGTGCCAGCAGCTTAAACGCAGGGGGCGAGTACAATGAGCAGTTCTTC
NA	TRBJ2-4	15	TRBD1	TRBV9	CASSVSGGPENIQYF	TGTGCCAGCAGCGTGTCAGGGGGACCTGAAAACATTCAGTACTTC
NA	TRBJ2-3	17	TRBD2	TRBV5-4	CASSLLGRGAGTDTQYF	TGTGCCAGCAGCTTGTTAGGGCGGGGGGCCGGCACAGATACGCAGTATTTT
NA	TRBJ2-7	14	NA	TRBV27	CASSILGAGNEQYF	TGTGCCAGCAGTATTCTAGGGGCCGGCAACGAGCAGTACTTC
NA	TRBJ2-7	14	NA	TRBV5-6	CASSTINRVHEQYF	TGTGCCAGCAGCACCATAAACAGGGTCCACGAGCAGTACTTC
NA	TRBJ2-5	14	TRBD1	TRBV27	CASSQIQGTKTQYF	TGTGCCAGCAGCCAGATACAGGGGACCAAGACCCAGTACTTC
once	TRBJ1-2	13	TRBD1	TRBV4-1	CASSLDRAYGYTF	TGCGCCAGCAGCCTAGACAGGGCCTATGGCTACACCTTC
NA	TRBJ2-3	16	TRBD2	TRBV6-4	CASSDSSASGADTQYF	TGTGCCAGCAGTGACTCGAGTGCTAGCGGGGCAGATACGCAGTATTTT
NA	TRBJ1-5	14	TRBD1	TRBV19	CASSLTGGNQPQHF	TGTGCCAGTAGTCTTACAGGGGGCAATCAGCCCCAGCATTTT
NA	TRBJ2-7	14	NA	TRBV7-8	CASSLGHGTYEQYF	TGTGCCAGCAGCTTAGGGCACGGGACCTACGAGCAGTACTTC
NA	TRBJ2-3	15	TRBD2	TRBV18	CASSSTSDYTDTQYF	TGTGCCAGCTCATCCACTAGCGACTACACAGATACGCAGTATTTT
NA	TRBJ2-1	16	TRBD1	TRBV7-9	CASSLETGALGNEQFF	TGTGCCAGCAGCTTAGAGACAGGGGCGCTGGGCAATGAGCAGTTCTTC
NA	TRBJ2-1	15	TRBD2	TRBV4-1	CASSQLGLANNEQFF	TGCGCCAGCAGCCAACTGGGACTAGCTAACAATGAGCAGTTCTTC
few	TRBJ2-3	14	TRBD2	TRBV10-2	CASTSGRGTDTQYF	TGCGCCAGTACTAGCGGGAGGGGCACAGATACGCAGTATTTT
NA	TRBJ2-1	18	TRBD2	TRBV4-1	CASSQVGQGTSGSSKQFF	TGCGCCAGCAGCCAAGTTGGTCAGGGGACTAGCGGGAGTTCTAAGCAGTTCTTC
NA	TRBJ1-5	15	NA	TRBV19	CASSIKGGSNQPQHF	TGTGCCAGTAGTATAAAGGGAGGTAGCAATCAGCCCCAGCATTTT
NA	TRBJ2-2	16	NA	TRBV7-9	CSSSRPRLGGTGELFF	TGTTCCAGCAGTCGACCCCGGTTAGGGGGCACCGGGGAGCTGTTTTTT
NA	TRBJ2-2	16	TRBD1	TRBV28	CASRLRGQANTGELFF	TGTGCCAGCAGGTTAAGAGGACAGGCCAACACCGGGGAGCTGTTTTTT
NA	TRBJ2-5	16	TRBD2	TRBV9	CASSSRLAGGQETQYF	TGTGCCAGCAGCTCGCGACTAGCGGGGGGGCAAGAGACCCAGTACTTC
NA	TRBJ1-2	11	NA	TRBV6-5	CASGPGNGYTF	TGTGCCAGCGGTCCGGGGAATGGCTACACCTTC
few	TRBJ2-7	17	TRBD1	TRBV15	CATSRDRPGQGPYEQYF	TGTGCCACCAGCAGAGACCGGCCCGGACAGGGGCCCTACGAGCAGTACTTC
NA	TRBJ1-1	12	TRBD1	TRBV6-5	CASNRGPTEAFF	TGTGCCAGCAATAGGGGGCCCACTGAAGCTTTCTTT
NA	TRBJ2-5	14	TRBD2	TRBV7-9	CASSQTSGQETQYF	TGTGCCAGCAGCCAGACTAGCGGCCAAGAGACCCAGTACTTC
NA	TRBJ2-7	16	NA	TRBV6-1	CASSEAEHRIRNERYF	TGTGCCAGCAGTGAAGCGGAACACCGAATACGGAACGAGCGGTACTTC
NA	TRBJ2-7	15	NA	TRBV5-6	CASSSWTASSYEQYF	TGTGCCAGCAGCTCCTGGACTGCGAGCTCCTACGAGCAGTACTTC
once	TRBJ1-1	14	NA	TRBV4-2	CASSQAGNPTEAFF	TGTGCCAGCAGCCAAGCAGGGAACCCCACTGAAGCTTTCTTT
NA	TRBJ2-7	16	NA	TRBV7-6	CASSLGPGGGLGEQYF	TGTGCCAGCAGCTTAGGTCCAGGAGGGGGCCTTGGCGAGCAGTACTTC
few	TRBJ1-2	15	TRBD1	TRBV6-5	CASSYDGTGNYGYTF	TGTGCCAGCAGTTACGACGGGACAGGGAATTATGGCTACACCTTC
NA	TRBJ1-5	15	NA	TRBV19	CASSMNGDSNQPQHF	TGTGCCAGTAGTATGAACGGAGATAGCAATCAGCCCCAGCATTTT
NA	TRBJ2-3	14	NA	TRBV6-1	CASMSGGSTDTQYF	TGTGCCAGCATGTCGGGCGGGAGCACAGATACGCAGTATTTT
NA	TRBJ2-7	16	TRBD2	TRBV7-2	CASSLSSSGGFYEQYF	TGTGCCAGCAGCTTATCCTCATCGGGGGGATTCTACGAGCAGTACTTC
NA	TRBJ2-3	15	TRBD2	TRBV6-1	CASSEGDYYTDTQYF	TGTGCCAGCAGTGAAGGGGACTATTACACAGATACGCAGTATTTT
NA	TRBJ2-7	15	TRBD2	TRBV6-6	CASYRASGGHYEQYF	TGTGCCAGCTATCGGGCTAGCGGGGGGCACTACGAGCAGTACTTC
NA	TRBJ1-2	15	NA	TRBV14	CASSRVAGANYGYTF	TGTGCCAGCAGCCGCGTGGCAGGCGCTAACTATGGCTACACCTTC
NA	TRBJ2-7	16	TRBD2	TRBV27	CASSFVSGRPPYEQYF	TGTGCCAGCAGTTTCGTTAGCGGGAGGCCACCCTACGAGCAGTACTTC
few	TRBJ1-1	16	NA	TRBV7-8	CASSLWWQGLDTEAFF	TGTGCCAGCAGCTTGTGGTGGCAGGGGTTAGACACTGAAGCTTTCTTT
NA	TRBJ2-3	13	TRBD1	TRBV7-9	CASSGQDTDTQYF	TGTGCCAGCAGCGGACAGGACACAGATACGCAGTATTTT
once	TRBJ2-3	16	NA	TRBV5-1	CASSLASGYSTDTQYF	TGCGCCAGCAGCTTGGCCTCAGGTTATAGCACAGATACGCAGTATTTT
NA	TRBJ1-6	15	NA	TRBV6-6	CASSLGERRNSPLHF	TGTGCCAGCAGTTTAGGGGAACGGCGTAATTCACCCCTCCACTTT
NA	TRBJ2-2	15	TRBD1	TRBV6-5	CASRPQGARTGELFF	TGTGCCAGCAGGCCCCAGGGGGCGCGGACCGGGGAGCTGTTTTTT
NA	TRBJ2-5	15	TRBD1	TRBV4-1	CASSQAQGAGETQYF	TGCGCCAGCAGCCAAGCGCAGGGGGCCGGAGAGACCCAGTACTTC
NA	TRBJ2-7	16	NA	TRBV14	CASSQAEYRVSYEQYF	TGTGCCAGCAGCCAAGCCGAATACAGGGTCTCCTACGAGCAGTACTTC
NA	TRBJ2-3	15	NA	TRBV6-5	CASSTSREPTDTQYF	TGTGCCAGCAGCACTAGCAGGGAACCCACAGATACGCAGTATTTT
few	TRBJ2-2	12	NA	TRBV6-6	CASSSTGGKLFF	TGTGCCAGCAGTTCAACAGGAGGGAAGCTGTTTTTT
NA	TRBJ2-1	15	NA	TRBV7-9	CASSLALEAANEQFF	TGTGCCAGCAGCTTAGCGCTAGAAGCGGCAAATGAGCAGTTCTTC
NA	TRBJ2-3	15	NA	TRBV5-4	CASSLVAGSTDTQYF	TGTGCCAGCAGCTTGGTCGCAGGGAGCACAGATACGCAGTATTTT
NA	TRBJ2-7	15	TRBD2	TRBV6-5	CASSYSMASGRALYF	TGTGCCAGCAGTTACTCGATGGCTAGCGGGAGGGCCCTATACTTC
NA	TRBJ1-4	15	TRBD1	TRBV11-2	CASSIRGTGVEKLFF	TGTGCCAGCAGCATTAGGGGGACAGGGGTCGAAAAACTGTTTTTT
NA	TRBJ2-2	14	TRBD2	TRBV5-6	CASSFSGGTGELFF	TGTGCCAGCAGCTTTTCGGGGGGCACCGGGGAGCTGTTTTTT
NA	TRBJ2-6	15	NA	TRBV2	CASRDRRSGANVLTF	TGTGCCAGCAGGGACAGACGCTCTGGGGCCAACGTCCTGACTTTC